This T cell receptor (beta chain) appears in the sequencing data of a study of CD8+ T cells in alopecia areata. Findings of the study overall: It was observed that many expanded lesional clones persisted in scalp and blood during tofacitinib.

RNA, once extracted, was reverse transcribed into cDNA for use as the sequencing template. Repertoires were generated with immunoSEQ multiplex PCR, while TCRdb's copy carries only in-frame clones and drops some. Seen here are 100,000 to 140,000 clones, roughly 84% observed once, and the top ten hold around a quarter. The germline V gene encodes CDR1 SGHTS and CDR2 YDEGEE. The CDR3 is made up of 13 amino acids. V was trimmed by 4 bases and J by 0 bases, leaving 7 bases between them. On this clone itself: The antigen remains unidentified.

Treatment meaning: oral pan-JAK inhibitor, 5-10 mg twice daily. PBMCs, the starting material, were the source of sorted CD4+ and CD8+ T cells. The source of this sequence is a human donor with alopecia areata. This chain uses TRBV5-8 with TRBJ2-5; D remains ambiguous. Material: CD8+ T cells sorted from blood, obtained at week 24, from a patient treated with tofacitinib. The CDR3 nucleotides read TGTGCCAGCAGCAGATTCAACCAAGAGACCCAGTACTTC. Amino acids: CASSRFNQETQYF.